These 23 T cell receptor beta chains were sequenced from one sample in a study of blood T cell repertoires in COVID-19. Repertoires were generated with immunoSEQ multiplex PCR, while TCRdb's copy carries only in-frame clones and drops some. The sample has roughly 290,000 clones; 90% are singletons. Specimen: peripheral blood. Receptors were obtained from a woman in her thirties with COVID-19, enrolled during active disease.

The chain carries TRBV6-2 or TRBV6-3 and TRBJ1-2, with a weak D call TRBD1 (5 bases). V was shortened by 6 bases and J by 2 bases, with 16 bases between the two germline ends. The length of the CDR3 is 15 residues. Looked up from germline, CDR1 is MNHEY and CDR2 is SVGEGT. The CDR3 sequence is CASSLPPPGNYGYTF. The DNA of the CDR3 is TGTGCCAGCAGCCTTCCCCCCCCAGGGAACTATGGCTACACCTTC.

The chain has TRBV28 and TRBJ2-7; D is perhaps TRBD2 (5 bases). CDR3 length: 13 amino acids. In germline, CDR1 is MDHEN, CDR2 SYDVKM. Trimming left V 2 bases short and J 2 bases short, with 7 bases between. The CDR3, as DNA: TGTGCCAGCAGTTTACCGGGGACCTACGAGCAGTACTTC. It is translated as CASSLPGTYEQYF.

This chain links TRBV28 with TRBJ2-1, with 10 bases that match TRBD2. The CDR3 spans 16 residues. The germline V gene encodes CDR1 MDHEN and CDR2 SYDVKM. J lost 4 bases, V lost 2 bases, and 5 bases had no gene match. Written as DNA, the CDR3 is TGTGCCAGCAGTTTACAACTAGCGGGGATTTACAATGAGCAGTTCTTC. Translating gives CASSLQLAGIYNEQFF. The full variable domain, completed using reference TRBV28 and TRBJ2-1, is DVKVTQSSRYLVKRTGEKVFLECVQDMDHENMFWYRQDPGLGLRLIYFSYDVKMKEKGDIPEGYSVSREKKERFSLILESASTNQTSMYLCASSLQLAGIYNEQFFGPGTRLTVL.

The CDR3 loop is CAISERQAVTYEQYF. CDR3 bases: TGTGCCATCAGTGAACGGCAGGCCGTTACCTACGAGCAGTACTTC. V usage is TRBV10-3 and J usage is TRBJ2-7, with D uncertain. The germline V gene has CDR1 ENHRY and CDR2 SYGVKD. Deletions cut 3 bases from V and 2 bases from J, with 14 bases between. CDR3 length: 15 residues.

The chain recombines TRBV28 with TRBJ1-2; 7 bases agree with TRBD1. The germline gives CDR1 MDHEN, CDR2 SYDVKM. The CDR3 totals 14 residues. Unmatched junction bases numbered 6, after V lost 5 bases and J lost 3 bases. This CDR3 reads CASSTGRGYYGYTF. The DNA of the CDR3 is TGTGCCAGCAGTACCGGCAGGGGGTACTATGGCTACACCTTC.

The rearrangement joins TRBV7-8 to TRBJ2-1, with TRBD1 matching 9 bases. CDR1 is SGHVS, CDR2 FQNEAQ, per germline. V lost 4 bases to trimming and J lost 7 bases; unmatched junction nucleotides: 2. The CDR3 length is 13 residues. This CDR3 is CASSSDRGNEQFF. The CDR3 region has the DNA TGTGCCAGCAGCTCCGACAGGGGGAATGAGCAGTTCTTC.

This clone appeared a few times. The DNA of the CDR3 is TGCGCCAGCAGCCGAGCTAGCGGGAGCTCCTACGAGCAGTACTTC. Translation gives CASSRASGSSYEQYF. V usage is TRBV4-1 and J usage is TRBJ2-7; 10 nucleotides agree with TRBD2. The CDR3 runs to 15 residues. The germline V gene has CDR1 MGHRA and CDR2 YSYEKL. V shed 4 bases and J 0 bases; nucleotides not matched to a gene: 3.

A single count supports this clone. The chain is built from TRBV25-1 and TRBJ2-1, with 9 bases that match TRBD2. CDR1 is MGHDK and CDR2 is SYGVNS in the germline V gene. CDR3 size: 16 residues. J was trimmed by 0 bases and V by 0 bases; bases with no gene match: 0. DNA of the CDR3: TGTGCCAGCAGTGAATATAGCGGGAGCTCCTACAATGAGCAGTTCTTC. Translating gives CASSEYSGSSYNEQFF.

V and J are TRBV9 and TRBJ2-7; 9 bases match TRBD1. Trimming took 4 bases from V and 7 from J; bases not matched to a gene: 12. CDR1 and CDR2 (germline): SGDLS, YYNGEE. The CDR3 totals 15 residues. The CDR3 nucleotides are TGTGCCAGCAGCCCCCCGACAGGGGGTTTAAAAGAGCAGTACTTC. The encoded protein is CASSPPTGGLKEQYF.

The chain uses TRBV24-1 and TRBJ1-1; D remains ambiguous. CDR1 and CDR2 (germline): KGHDR, SFDVKD. V gave up 2 bases and J gave up 5 bases, with 14 bases separating them. The length of the CDR3 is 15 residues. Here the CDR3 DNA reads TGTGCCACCAGTGATTCCGCGTCGGGGTCGACTGAAGCTTTCTTT. Translation gives CATSDSASGSTEAFF.

This clone appeared once. The chain recombines TRBV29-1 with TRBJ1-1; 7 bases fit TRBD1. There are 14 residues in the CDR3. With V trimmed by 1 base and J by 4 bases, 6 bases remained unmatched. The germline V gene has CDR1 SQVTM and CDR2 ANQGSEA. CDR3 nucleotides: TGCAGCGTTGAAGGTATCCACAGGGGCACTGAAGCTTTCTTT. Its protein is CSVEGIHRGTEAFF.

The chain uses TRBV30 and TRBJ1-1; D remains unclear. Trimming left V 5 bases short and J 2 bases short, with 9 bases between. Germline V lookup: CDR1 GTSNPN, CDR2 SVGIG (reference sequence). This CDR3 has 12 amino acids. CDR3 sequence reads: CAWGGVNTEAFF. The DNA of the CDR3 is TGTGCCTGGGGAGGAGTCAACACTGAAGCTTTCTTT.

The CDR3 DNA reads TGCGCCAGCAGCCCTCTAGCGGGGGGAGTAACAGGGGCCAACGTCCTGACTTTC. Translated: CASSPLAGGVTGANVLTF. This rearrangement joins TRBV4-1 to TRBJ2-6, with TRBD2 matching over 11 bases. This CDR3 has 18 amino acids. Germline CDR1 is MGHRA and CDR2 is YSYEKL. The J segment lost 4 bases and the V segment lost 4 bases, leaving 9 bases of the junction unmatched.

The CDR3 DNA reads as TGTGCCAGCAGCCCCTTGGGGACAGCCGGCTCTGGGGCCAACGTCCTGACTTTC. Residues: CASSPLGTAGSGANVLTF. The chain links TRBV7-2 to TRBJ2-6, with TRBD1 matching over 7 bases. Trimming removed 5 bases from V and 0 bases from J; junction bases left unmatched: 10. This CDR3 comprises 18 residues. The germline V gene has CDR1 SGHTA and CDR2 FQGNSA.

This chain joins TRBV4-2 and TRBJ2-2; 8 bases match TRBD2. Losses at the gene ends were 4 bases for V and 3 bases for J; bases not matched to a gene: 4. Germline CDR1 is LGHNA and CDR2 is YNFKEQ. The CDR3 covers 15 residues. CDR3 amino acids: CASSRAGGDTGELFF. The CDR3 DNA sequence: TGTGCCAGCAGCCGGGCGGGAGGAGACACCGGGGAGCTGTTTTTT.

The chain carries TRBV2 and TRBJ2-2, with D maybe TRBD1 (7 bases). CDR1 is SNHLY, CDR2 FYNNEI, per germline. This CDR3 comprises 15 residues. Trimming cost V 5 bases and J 3 bases, with 13 bases left between them. The CDR3 coding sequence is TGTGCCAGCAGTCTGGAGGGGGCTTACACCGGGGAGCTGTTTTTT. This codes for CASSLEGAYTGELFF.

The chain uses TRBV28 and TRBJ2-5; 7 positions agree with TRBD2. V shed 5 bases and J 5 bases; nucleotides not matched to a gene: 2. Germline lookup yields CDR1 MDHEN and CDR2 SYDVKM. The CDR3 extends over 12 amino acids. In nucleotides, the CDR3 is TGTGCCAGCAGTGGGGGGGGTGAGACCCAGTACTTC. Residues: CASSGGGETQYF.

The chain carries TRBV9 and TRBJ2-7, with a tentative D call TRBD1 (5 bases). The ends were cut back, 0 bases at V and 3 bases at J, with 16 bases in the middle. The CDR3 has 16 amino acids. Germline V gives CDR1 SGDLS, CDR2 YYNGEE. The CDR3 sequence: CASSVAQGGYFYEQYF. Written as DNA, the CDR3 is TGTGCCAGCAGCGTAGCTCAGGGTGGTTACTTCTACGAGCAGTACTTC.

The chain recombines TRBV28 with TRBJ2-1; 8 bases fit TRBD1. Germline trimming cut 7 bases from V and 8 bases from J; bases unmatched to any gene: 13. Germline V lookup: CDR1 MDHEN, CDR2 SYDVKM. The CDR3 has 15 residues. CDR3 sequence: CASNLRTGTLDEQFF. DNA for the CDR3: TGTGCCAGCAACCTCCGGACAGGGACCCTAGATGAGCAGTTCTTC.

The chain recombines TRBV5-6 with TRBJ1-2; D gene ambiguous. Trimming shortened V by 2 bases and J by 1 base, and 9 bases separated the two germline ends. CDR1 is SGHDT, CDR2 YYEEEE, per germline. This CDR3 has 14 residues. The CDR3 here is CASSFPQVNYGYTF. The CDR3, as DNA: TGTGCCAGCAGCTTCCCTCAGGTTAACTATGGCTACACCTTC.

The CDR3 sequence: CASSPGEGSGNTIYF. DNA of the CDR3: TGTGCCAGCAGCCCGGGAGAGGGGAGTGGAAACACCATATATTTT. The J gene is TRBJ1-3, the V gene TRBV5-6; tentative D call: TRBD1 (5 bases). Germline V gene sequence: CDR1 SGHDT, CDR2 YYEEEE. CDR3 length equals 15 residues. The V end was cut by 4 bases, the J end by 3 bases, with 14 bases between.

The chain employs TRBV19 and TRBJ1-1; possibly TRBD1 for D (6 bases). V lost 3 bases and J lost 6, with 14 bases in between. The length of the CDR3 is 14 residues. Germline V lookup: CDR1 LNHDA, CDR2 SQIVND (reference sequence). CDR3 sequence reads: CASSMGRGRAEAFF. The CDR3 DNA reads as TGTGCCAGTAGTATGGGCAGGGGAAGGGCTGAAGCTTTCTTT.

This clone has a handful of counts. The V and J genes are TRBV7-6 and TRBJ2-7; perhaps TRBD2 as D (6 bases). The CDR3 length is 14 residues. Per the germline V gene, CDR1 is SGHVS and CDR2 is FNYEAQ. V was trimmed by 5 bases and J by 1 base, leaving 12 bases between them. The CDR3 reads CASSPEGLSYEQYF. The DNA of the CDR3 is TGTGCCAGCAGCCCGGAGGGGCTGTCCTACGAGCAGTACTTC.